These T cell receptor beta chains were read from a single sample in a study of T cells in Graves' hyperthyroidism and ophthalmopathy. TCRdb called the multiplex PCR reads again in MiXCR, with one record for every CDR3 protein. The data hold a few hundred thousand distinct CDR3 sequences, with approximately 14% observed a single time. Sequenced material: blood. The receptors originated from a woman aged 25 to 45 with Graves' hyperthyroidism. Both conserved end residues are part of each CDR3. The D gene is left open where the match is weak. Some rows have no size entry. The others give once, few or many, or a class for an expanded clone.

size: many; J: TRBJ2-4; V: TRBV12-5; D: -; CDR3: CASGSTGSRIAKNIQYF; DNA: TGTGCTAGTGGTTCGACAGGTTCCCGAATAGCCAAAAACATTCAGTACTTC
size: few; J: TRBJ2-1; V: TRBV6-2/TRBV6-3; D: -; CDR3: CASTFAGARRQFF; DNA: TGTGCCAGCACCTTTGCGGGGGCGCGAAGGCAGTTCTTC
size: many; J: TRBJ2-3; V: TRBV28; D: -; CDR3: CASSFGRATDTQYF; DNA: TGTGCCAGCAGTTTTGGCAGGGCCACAGATACGCAGTATTTT
size: few; J: TRBJ1-2; V: TRBV12-3/TRBV12-4; D: -; CDR3: CASSLTREEGYTF; DNA: TGTGCCAGCAGTTTAACGCGTGAAGAAGGTTACACCTTC
size: many; J: TRBJ2-7; V: TRBV6-5; D: TRBD1; CDR3: CASSYSNLRTGAYEQYF; DNA: TGTGCCAGCAGTTACTCGAATCTTAGGACAGGAGCCTACGAGCAGTACTTC
size: many; J: TRBJ1-1; V: TRBV3-1; D: TRBD1; CDR3: CASSQTTSGGPDTEAFF; DNA: TGTGCCAGCAGCCAAACCACCTCAGGGGGACCGGACACTGAAGCTTTCTTT
size: many; J: TRBJ2-3; V: TRBV20-1; D: TRBD2; CDR3: CSGVGGSTDTQYF; DNA: TGCAGTGGAGTCGGGGGGAGCACAGATACGCAGTATTTT
size: few; J: TRBJ2-3; V: TRBV2; D: TRBD2; CDR3: CASSSLLAGGPDTQYF; DNA: TGTGCCAGCAGTTCCCTCCTCGCGGGAGGGCCAGATACGCAGTATTTT
size: many; J: TRBJ2-7; V: TRBV28; D: TRBD1; CDR3: CASSRSGTVYEQYF; DNA: TGTGCCAGCAGTCGCTCGGGGACAGTCTACGAGCAGTACTTC
size: many; J: TRBJ2-7; V: TRBV20-1; D: -; CDR3: CSARDGPSYEQYF; DNA: TGCAGTGCTAGAGATGGCCCTAGCTACGAGCAGTACTTC
size: -; J: TRBJ2-7; V: TRBV7-2; D: TRBD2; CDR3: CASSLTSGRRYEQYF; DNA: TGTGCCAGCAGTTTGACTAGCGGGAGGAGGTACGAGCAGTACTTC
size: few; J: TRBJ1-1; V: TRBV5-1; D: -; CDR3: CASSREGRNTEAFF; DNA: TGCGCCAGCAGCCGGGAGGGGAGGAACACTGAAGCTTTCTTT
size: few; J: TRBJ1-3; V: TRBV10-3; D: TRBD1; CDR3: CAISEAPMGQEFSGNTIYF; DNA: TGTGCCATCAGTGAGGCACCAATGGGACAGGAGTTTTCCGGAAACACCATATATTTT
size: few; J: TRBJ1-1; V: TRBV20-1; D: -; CDR3: CSATRPGLNTEAFF; DNA: TGCAGTGCCACTAGACCAGGCTTGAACACTGAAGCTTTCTTT
size: few; J: TRBJ2-5; V: TRBV6-1; D: TRBD2; CDR3: CASSESWGGQETQYF; DNA: TGTGCCAGCAGTGAATCTTGGGGGGGACAAGAGACCCAGTACTTC
size: many; J: TRBJ1-1; V: TRBV3-1; D: -; CDR3: CASSQDLLNTEAFF; DNA: TGTGCCAGCAGCCAAGACTTGTTGAACACTGAAGCTTTCTTT
size: few; J: TRBJ1-4; V: TRBV27; D: -; CDR3: CASSSWGGDEKLFF; DNA: TGTGCCAGCAGTTCCTGGGGGGGTGATGAAAAACTGTTTTTT
size: many; J: TRBJ2-1; V: TRBV20-1; D: TRBD2; CDR3: CSAPPAGLAVNEQFF; DNA: TGCAGTGCTCCCCCCGCGGGACTAGCTGTCAATGAGCAGTTCTTC
size: many; J: TRBJ1-5; V: TRBV2; D: -; CDR3: CASSALIGVGNQPQHF; DNA: TGTGCCAGCAGCGCCCTAATCGGCGTCGGCAATCAGCCCCAGCATTTT
size: many; J: TRBJ2-2; V: TRBV30; D: -; CDR3: CAWSVAGELFF; DNA: TGTGCCTGGAGTGTAGCCGGGGAGCTGTTTTTT
size: many; J: TRBJ1-1; V: TRBV6-1; D: -; CDR3: CATAANTEAFF; DNA: TGTGCCACGGCGGCGAACACTGAAGCTTTCTTT
size: -; J: TRBJ2-3; V: TRBV24-1; D: TRBD2; CDR3: CATSDQTRSSGRPRTDTQYF; DNA: TGTGCCACCAGTGACCAGACTAGGAGTAGCGGGAGGCCACGCACAGATACGCAGTATTTT
size: few; J: TRBJ2-1; V: TRBV20-1; D: TRBD2; CDR3: CSAKLAGSSYNEQFF; DNA: TGCAGTGCTAAACTAGCGGGGAGCTCCTACAATGAGCAGTTCTTC
size: -; J: TRBJ2-1; V: TRBV7-9; D: -; CDR3: CASSFSPPKYNEQFF; DNA: TGTGCCAGCAGCTTTAGCCCCCCAAAGTACAATGAGCAGTTCTTC
size: -; J: TRBJ2-7; V: TRBV28; D: TRBD1; CDR3: CAGSVAPPLYRGLGSTYEQYF; DNA: TGTGCCGGCAGCGTAGCCCCCCCCCTTTACAGGGGTCTCGGGTCTACCTACGAGCAGTACTTC
size: -; J: TRBJ2-7; V: TRBV6-1; D: -; CDR3: CASSLFNEQYF; DNA: TGTGCCAGCAGCCTGTTTAATGAGCAGTACTTC
size: many; J: TRBJ1-1; V: TRBV5-1; D: -; CDR3: CASSLGENEAFF; DNA: TGCGCCAGCAGCTTGGGGGAAAATGAAGCTTTCTTT
size: few; J: TRBJ2-7; V: TRBV20-1; D: -; CDR3: CSASGPFLYEQYF; DNA: TGCAGTGCCTCCGGACCCTTCCTCTACGAGCAGTACTTC
size: few; J: TRBJ2-5; V: TRBV4-1; D: -; CDR3: CASSHRQAQETQYF; DNA: TGCGCCAGCAGCCACCGACAGGCACAGGAGACCCAGTACTTC
size: many; J: TRBJ1-2; V: TRBV6-2/TRBV6-3; D: TRBD1; CDR3: CASSWGTGPNYGYTF; DNA: TGTGCCAGCAGTTGGGGGACAGGGCCTAACTATGGCTACACCTTC
size: many; J: TRBJ1-1; V: TRBV7-2; D: -; CDR3: CASSLGQPEAFF; DNA: TGTGCCAGCAGCTTAGGACAGCCTGAAGCTTTCTTT
size: many; J: TRBJ2-5; V: TRBV7-2; D: TRBD2; CDR3: CASSLVGLAFHQETQYF; DNA: TGTGCCAGCAGCTTAGTGGGACTAGCTTTCCACCAAGAGACCCAGTACTTC
size: few; J: TRBJ2-6; V: TRBV13; D: -; CDR3: CASSSGVSLSGANVLTF; DNA: TGTGCCAGCAGCTCAGGGGTCAGCCTATCTGGGGCCAACGTCCTGACTTTC
size: -; J: TRBJ2-7; V: TRBV29-1; D: -; CDR3: CSVVERSGWEQYF; DNA: TGCAGCGTCGTCGAGAGATCAGGGTGGGAGCAGTACTTC
size: many; J: TRBJ2-3; V: TRBV24-1; D: -; CDR3: CATNERSGGTDTQYF; DNA: TGTGCCACCAACGAAAGATCGGGGGGCACAGATACGCAGTATTTT
size: -; J: TRBJ2-5; V: TRBV10-1; D: TRBD2; CDR3: CASSAISGRLQYF; DNA: TGCGCCAGCAGCGCGATTAGCGGGAGACTCCAGTACTTC
size: -; J: TRBJ2-7; V: TRBV13; D: -; CDR3: CASTLGPAEGEQYF; DNA: TGTGCCAGCACGCTGGGACCCGCAGAGGGGGAGCAGTACTTC
size: -; J: TRBJ1-5; V: TRBV7-8; D: -; CDR3: CASSTRDSYYQPQHF; DNA: TGTGCCAGCAGCACCCGAGACAGTTATTATCAGCCCCAGCATTTT
size: many; J: TRBJ1-1; V: TRBV12-3/TRBV12-4; D: TRBD1; CDR3: CASSATGAPTEAFF; DNA: TGTGCCAGCAGCGCTACAGGGGCGCCCACTGAAGCTTTCTTT
size: many; J: TRBJ1-3; V: TRBV5-1; D: -; CDR3: CASSLRGTGNTIYF; DNA: TGCGCCAGCAGCCTAAGAGGAACTGGAAACACCATATATTTT
size: many; J: TRBJ1-1; V: TRBV6-2/TRBV6-3; D: -; CDR3: CASSYSSVSQNTEAFF; DNA: TGTGCCAGCAGTTACTCGAGTGTATCTCAGAACACTGAAGCTTTCTTT
size: -; J: TRBJ2-1; V: TRBV4-3; D: -; CDR3: CASSQDRWAAFSYNEQFF; DNA: TGCGCCAGCAGCCAAGATCGTTGGGCGGCCTTTTCCTACAATGAGCAGTTCTTC
size: -; J: TRBJ1-1; V: TRBV9; D: -; CDR3: CASSGGQGEAFF; DNA: TGTGCCAGCAGCGGGGGGCAGGGTGAAGCTTTCTTT
size: -; J: TRBJ2-7; V: TRBV2; D: -; CDR3: CASSEAPKGEQYF; DNA: TGTGCCAGCAGTGAAGCCCCTAAGGGGGAGCAGTACTTC
size: many; J: TRBJ2-7; V: TRBV6-2/TRBV6-3; D: -; CDR3: CASSSANPGRVHEQYF; DNA: TGTGCCAGCAGTTCCGCCAACCCGGGCAGGGTCCACGAGCAGTACTTC
size: many; J: TRBJ2-3; V: TRBV7-3; D: -; CDR3: CASSNSRDSTAADTQYF; DNA: TGTGCCAGCTCTAATTCTAGAGATTCGACCGCTGCAGATACGCAGTATTTT